The 14 T cell receptor beta chains presented below share a single source sample, sequenced in a study of blood T cell repertoires in COVID-19 (dated by TCRdb to 2020 to 2022). The library relied on the immunoSEQ multiplex PCR assay. TCRdb's version of the immuneACCESS table is confined to in-frame rearrangements and falls short of the full clone set. An unresolved V gene accounts for under half of the shortfall where checked; the remainder is of unknown origin. The sample profile shows about 140,000 clones; 81% of them were found once. In total, the top ten clones hold around 8.5% of the sample. Sequencing was performed on peripheral blood. Receptors originate from a human donor in a cohort sampled during active COVID-19.

This clone was counted only a few times. V usage is TRBV4-3 and J usage is TRBJ2-3, with D tentatively TRBD1 (6 bases). The CDR3 covers 13 residues. Germline CDR1 is LGHNA and CDR2 is YSLEER. V was trimmed by 0 bases and J by 10 bases, leaving 11 bases between them. The CDR3 sequence: CASSQEPGTPQYF. In DNA, the CDR3 is TGCGCCAGCAGCCAAGAGCCCGGGACACCGCAGTATTTT.

The chain employs TRBV5-3 and TRBJ1-3; D is unclear. TRBV5-3 is an open reading frame, and its role is uncertain. V was cut by 4 bases and J by 8 bases, with 22 bases left in between. This CDR3 spans 16 amino acids. Here the CDR3 DNA reads TGTGCCAGAAGCCCCCCCGATGTGCTATTGGAGGACACCATATATTTT. As protein: CARSPPDVLLEDTIYF.

This clone was detected many times. The V gene is TRBV6-6, the J gene TRBJ2-5; TRBD2 aligns across 7 bases. V trimming: 5 bases; J trimming: 7 bases; junction bases outside the gene matches: 1. Germline V gives CDR1 MNHNY, CDR2 SVGAGI (reference sequence). This CDR3 has 11 amino acids. The chain's CDR3 is CASSPSGTQYF. In DNA form, the CDR3 reads TGTGCCAGCAGTCCTAGCGGGACCCAGTACTTC.

Written as DNA, the CDR3 is TGTGCCAGTAGTTTCCGTAACAGGTCCCGGCAAAAACTGTTTTTT. This codes for CASSFRNRSRQKLFF. The chain links TRBV19 to TRBJ1-4, with D maybe TRBD1 (5 bases). This CDR3 spans 15 amino acids. The V end lost 5 bases, the J end lost 9 bases, and 19 bases lay between the germline ends. Germline V CDR1 and CDR2: LNHDA, SQIVND (reference sequence).

The rearrangement joins TRBV27 to TRBJ2-3, with D uncertain. The germline gives CDR1 MNHEY, CDR2 SMNVEV (reference sequence). The CDR3 length is 14 residues. V lost 9 bases to trimming and J lost 0 bases, with 13 bases between them. The DNA for the CDR3 is TGTGCCAGTCAACTCCTGTCTAGCACAGATACGCAGTATTTT. Its translation is CASQLLSSTDTQYF.

The chain couples TRBV2 to TRBJ1-1; a weak D match, TRBD1 (6 bases). V was pared by 6 bases and J by 4 bases, with 21 bases between. The CDR3 runs 16 residues. Germline assignment: CDR1 SNHLY and CDR2 FYNNEI. In DNA form, the CDR3 reads TGTGCCAGCAGAGGCGGAGGGGGGGGACTCATCACTGAAGCTTTCTTT. Its protein product is CASRGGGGGLITEAFF.

This rearrangement joins TRBV6-1 to TRBJ2-5; the match to TRBD1 covers 7 bases. The CDR3 loop spans 14 amino acids. The V gene end was trimmed by 2 bases and the J gene end by 4 bases; junction bases not matched to a gene: 4. CDR1 and CDR2 (germline): MNHNS, SASEGT. CDR3 in DNA: TGTGCCAGCAGTGAAAGGAACAGGGGAGAGACCCAGTACTTC. Its protein is CASSERNRGETQYF.

The chain recombines TRBV6-1 with TRBJ2-1; perhaps TRBD2 as D (6 bases). The CDR3 totals 16 residues. V lost 4 bases to trimming and J lost 3 bases, with 16 bases between them. Germline loops: CDR1 MNHNS, CDR2 SASEGT. CDR3 protein: CASSVPGLPNYNEQFF. The DNA for the CDR3 is TGTGCCAGCAGTGTTCCGGGACTTCCTAACTACAATGAGCAGTTCTTC.

This clone has ten or more counts. This chain links TRBV7-9 with TRBJ2-7, with no clear D. In germline, CDR1 is SEHNR, CDR2 FQNEAQ (reference sequence). V was clipped by 8 bases and J by 3 bases, with 8 bases between them. The length of the CDR3 is 11 residues. CDR3 region: CASATGYEQYF. DNA of the CDR3: TGTGCCAGCGCCACGGGCTACGAGCAGTACTTC.

The J gene is TRBJ2-7, the V gene TRBV7-9; 9 nucleotides match TRBD2. CDR3 length: 16 residues. Per the germline V gene, CDR1 is SEHNR and CDR2 is FQNEAQ (reference sequence). The V and J ends lost 5 bases and 3 bases, in that order; junction bases with no gene match: 11. The DNA of the CDR3 is TGTGCCAGCAGCCGCCCCGGGGTAGCGGGAGACTACGAGCAGTACTTC. It codes for CASSRPGVAGDYEQYF.

The V and J genes are TRBV28 and TRBJ2-7; D remains unclear. Germline lookup yields CDR1 MDHEN and CDR2 SYDVKM. Trimming left V 4 bases short and J 0 bases short, with 4 bases between. The CDR3 is made up of 12 amino acids. CDR3 bases: TGTGCCAGCAGTTCCTTCTCCTACGAGCAGTACTTC. This sequence encodes CASSSFSYEQYF.

The chain joins TRBV18 to TRBJ1-5, with D maybe TRBD1 (5 bases). V dropped 0 bases and J dropped 1 base, with 13 bases sitting between them. Germline CDR1 and CDR2: KGHSH and LQKENI. The CDR3 length is 17 residues. CDR3 sequence (DNA): TGTGCCAGCTCACCACCGGGCGGGGCGGGGAGCAATCAGCCCCAGCATTTT. It codes for CASSPPGGAGSNQPQHF. Using reference TRBV18 and TRBJ1-5 for the parts outside the CDR3, the full variable domain is NAGVMQNPRHLVRRRGQEARLRCSPMKGHSHVYWYRQLPEEGLKFMVYLQKENIIDESGMPKERFSAEFPKEGPSILRIQQVVRGDSAAYFCASSPPGGAGSNQPQHFGDGTRLSIL.

About this clone: Other DNA sequences in the same sample also yield this CDR3. The J gene is TRBJ2-7, the V gene TRBV7-9; D remains unclear. Trimming removed 3 bases from V and 0 bases from J, with 9 bases in between. This CDR3 is built from 14 residues. Germline assignment: CDR1 SEHNR and CDR2 FQNEAQ (reference sequence). The CDR3 loop is CASSLASRSYEQYF. The CDR3 DNA reads TGTGCCAGCAGCTTGGCTAGTCGCTCCTACGAGCAGTACTTC.

The gene calls are TRBV5-1 and TRBJ2-1; 8 nucleotides match TRBD1. V dropped 4 bases and J dropped 0; count of bases not matched to a gene: 9. Germline assignment: CDR1 SGHRS and CDR2 YFSETQ. The CDR3 spans 17 residues. The CDR3 here is CASSAATGATSYNEQFF. CDR3 DNA sequence: TGCGCCAGCAGCGCGGCGACAGGGGCTACCTCCTACAATGAGCAGTTCTTC.